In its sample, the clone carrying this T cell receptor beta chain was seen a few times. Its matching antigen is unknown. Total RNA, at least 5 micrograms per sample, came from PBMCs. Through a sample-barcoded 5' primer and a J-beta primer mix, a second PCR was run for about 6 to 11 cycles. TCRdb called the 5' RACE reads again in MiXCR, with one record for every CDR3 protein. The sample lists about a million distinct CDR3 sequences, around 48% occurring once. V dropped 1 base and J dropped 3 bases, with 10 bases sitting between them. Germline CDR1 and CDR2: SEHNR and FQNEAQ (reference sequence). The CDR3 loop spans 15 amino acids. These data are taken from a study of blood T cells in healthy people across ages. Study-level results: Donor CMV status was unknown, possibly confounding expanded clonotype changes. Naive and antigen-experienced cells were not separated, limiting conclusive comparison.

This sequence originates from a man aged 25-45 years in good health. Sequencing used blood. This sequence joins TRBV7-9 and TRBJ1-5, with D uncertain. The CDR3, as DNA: TGTGCCAGCAGCTTAGGTGGGGTCGACAATCAGCCCCAGCATTTT. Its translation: CASSLGGVDNQPQHF. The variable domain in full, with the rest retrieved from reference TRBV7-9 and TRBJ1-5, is DTGVSQNPRHKITKRGQNVTFRCDPISEHNRLYWYRQTLGQGPEFLTYFQNEAQLEKSRLLSDRFSAERPKGSFSTLEIQRTEQGDSAMYLCASSLGGVDNQPQHFGDGTRLSIL.